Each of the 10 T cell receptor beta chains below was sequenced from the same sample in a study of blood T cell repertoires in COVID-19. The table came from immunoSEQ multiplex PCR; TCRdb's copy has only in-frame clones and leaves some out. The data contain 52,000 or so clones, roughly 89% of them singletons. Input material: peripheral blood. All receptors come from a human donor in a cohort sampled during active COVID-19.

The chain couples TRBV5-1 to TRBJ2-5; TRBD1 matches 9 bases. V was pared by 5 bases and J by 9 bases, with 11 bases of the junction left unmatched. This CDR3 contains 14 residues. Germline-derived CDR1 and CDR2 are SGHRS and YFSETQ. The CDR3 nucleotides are TGCGCCAGCAGACAGGGGGCGGGTCAAAGGGCCCAGTACTTC. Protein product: CASRQGAGQRAQYF.

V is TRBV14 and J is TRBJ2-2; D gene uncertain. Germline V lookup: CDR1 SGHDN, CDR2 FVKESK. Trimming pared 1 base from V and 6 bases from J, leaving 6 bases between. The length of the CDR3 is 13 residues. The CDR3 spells CASSQARAGELFF. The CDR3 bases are TGTGCCAGCAGCCAAGCAAGAGCCGGGGAGCTGTTTTTT.

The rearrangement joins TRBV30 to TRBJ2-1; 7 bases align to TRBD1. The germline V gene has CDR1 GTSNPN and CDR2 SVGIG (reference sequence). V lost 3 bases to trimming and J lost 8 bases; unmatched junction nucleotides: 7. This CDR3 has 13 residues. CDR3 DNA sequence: TGTGCCTGGAGACGACAGGGTTTCCATGAGCAGTTCTTC. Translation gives CAWRRQGFHEQFF.

The CDR3 region is CASSLNRDTQYF. In nucleotides, the CDR3 is TGTGCCAGCAGTTTAAACAGGGATACGCAGTATTTT. The chain recombines TRBV12-3 or TRBV12-4 with TRBJ2-3; tentative D call: TRBD1 (5 bases). The V end lost 2 bases, the J end lost 6 bases, and 6 bases lay between the germline ends. CDR3 length: 12 residues.

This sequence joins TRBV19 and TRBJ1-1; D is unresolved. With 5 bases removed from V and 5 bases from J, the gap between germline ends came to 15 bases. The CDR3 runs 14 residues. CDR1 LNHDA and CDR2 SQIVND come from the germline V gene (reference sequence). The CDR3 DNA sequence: TGTGCCAGTAGTTCGCCGGAACGAGGGACTGAAGCTTTCTTT. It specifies CASSSPERGTEAFF.

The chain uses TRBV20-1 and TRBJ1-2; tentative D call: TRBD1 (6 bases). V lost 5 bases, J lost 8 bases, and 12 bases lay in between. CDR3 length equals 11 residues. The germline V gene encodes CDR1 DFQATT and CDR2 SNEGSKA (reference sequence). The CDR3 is CSAFNREGYTF. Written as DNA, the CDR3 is TGCAGTGCTTTTAACAGGGAAGGCTACACCTTC.

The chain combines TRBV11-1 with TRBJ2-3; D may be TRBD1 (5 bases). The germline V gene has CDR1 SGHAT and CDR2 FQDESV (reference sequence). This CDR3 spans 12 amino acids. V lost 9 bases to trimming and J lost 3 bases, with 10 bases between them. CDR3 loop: CASRQMTDTQYF. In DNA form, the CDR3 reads TGTGCCAGTCGACAGATGACAGATACGCAGTATTTT.

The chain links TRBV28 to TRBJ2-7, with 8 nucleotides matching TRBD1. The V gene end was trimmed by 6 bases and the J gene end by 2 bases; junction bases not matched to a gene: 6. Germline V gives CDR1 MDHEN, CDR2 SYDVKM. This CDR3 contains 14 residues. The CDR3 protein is CASRSGTGAYEQYF. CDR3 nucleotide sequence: TGTGCCAGCAGGTCCGGGACAGGCGCCTACGAGCAGTACTTC.

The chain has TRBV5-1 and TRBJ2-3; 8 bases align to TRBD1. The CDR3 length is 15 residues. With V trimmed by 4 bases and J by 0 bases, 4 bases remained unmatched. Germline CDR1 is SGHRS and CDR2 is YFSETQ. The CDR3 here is CASSTQGESTDTQYF. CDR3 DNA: TGCGCCAGCAGCACACAGGGGGAAAGCACAGATACGCAGTATTTT.

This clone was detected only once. Here the CDR3 DNA reads TGTGCCAGCAGCCTACAGGGACTAAGCGGCTACACCTTC. Amino acid sequence: CASSLQGLSGYTF. This chain joins TRBV5-4 and TRBJ1-2; maybe TRBD1 (6 bases). Germline CDR1 is SGHNT and CDR2 is YYREEE (reference sequence). The V end was cut by 4 bases, the J end by 8 bases, with 15 bases between. The CDR3 has 13 amino acids.